This T cell receptor beta chain was sequenced for a study of a mutant IDH1 vaccine in newly diagnosed glioma (dated by TCRdb to the early 2020s). Notes on the research overall: Vaccination was initiated 4-6 weeks after radiotherapy alone, or concurrently with temozolomide cycles in the chemotherapy-containing groups. The roughly 33 treated patients were 62.5% male and around 38% female, with a mean age of around 40 years. Before enrollment, most patients had been given radiochemotherapy with temozolomide as standard therapy, while the rest had received either radiotherapy alone or temozolomide alone. The week-35 safety follow-up was designated visit V12, and the week-47 end of study was designated visit V13. Peripheral blood was collected at six visits: V03 (baseline), V05, V07, V10, V12 and V13. For exploratory analyses, longitudinal TCRB deep sequencing was carried out in about 26 treated patients wherever samples were available. General study outcomes and caveats: It was noted by the authors that analyses of patient blood samples could not be reproduced owing to sample limitations. Immune responses induced by the vaccine were seen in approximately 92% of patients across multiple MHC alleles. Changes in the top peripheral T cell clonotypes picked up by TCRB sequencing did not appear to be linked to pseudoprogression. Selection of PBMC samples for TCRB deep sequencing was based on availability.

A remark on this clone: Its antigen specificity is not known. The input lacks base qualities; no much larger clone sits a single base away.

The time point tag for this specimen amounts to: week 35, safety follow-up. Each vaccine dose, consisting of 300 ug of a 20-mer mutant IDH1 peptide in Montanide, was administered subcutaneously with topical imiquimod. Patients received eight vaccinations in weeks 1, 3, 5, 7, 11, 15, 19 and 23, corresponding to visits V03 through V10. Newly diagnosed WHO grade 3 or 4 IDH1-mutant astrocytomas showing loss of nuclear ATRX were present in the donors. The samples were drawn from NOA16, a multicentre, single-arm, open-label phase I trial in Germany that tested a mutant IDH1 peptide vaccine in humans for the first time. Genomic DNA for TCRB sequencing was extracted from EDTA blood using the DNeasy Blood and Tissue Kit. To prepare the library, the immunoSEQ multiplex PCR assay was applied. Following the manufacturer's protocol, the hsTCRB Kit was used to amplify rearranged TCR beta chain sequences. TCRB libraries were sequenced on an Illumina MiSeq. In the authors' own workflow: The kit vendor's proprietary platform handled demultiplexing, trimming and gene mapping. TCRdb stores this immuneACCESS table with in-frame sequences only. Part of the clones is absent; in the studies checked, under half of the shortfall reflects unresolved V genes, and no reason is known for the rest. Clone size and the V and J calls come from that table; the DNA yielded D and trimming. This sample is represented by around 50,000 clones; under 90% of them were singletons. The leading ten clones occupy 4.1% of the sample.

V loses 2 bases, J loses 2 bases, and the germline ends lie 6 bases apart. From its cysteine to its phenylalanine, the CDR3 spans 13 amino acids. The retained sequence is limited to the CDR3, 39 bases, with the frame set at the first base. CDR1 and CDR2 are read off the germline V gene (reference sequence) as MNHNY and SVGAGI. The sample was PBMCs, taken from a glioma patient whose treatment included an IDH1 peptide vaccine. The chain employs TRBV6-6 and TRBJ2-5; the D gene remains uncertain. The TCR was taken from a woman in her late teens or twenties with glioma. In nucleotide form, the sequence is TGTGCCAGCAGTTACGGGCGGCAAGAGACCCAGTACTTC. Its protein product is CASSYGRQETQYF.